These 17 T cell receptor beta chains were all obtained from the same sample, sequenced in a study of cytomegalovirus exposure and HLA in healthy donors. The method was immunoSEQ multiplex PCR; TCRdb's version includes in-frame clones alone and lacks a portion of them. The sample lists around 250,000 clones, around 90% occurring once. Sequencing was done on a sample of PBMCs. The source is a woman in her twenties or thirties in good health and CMV-seronegative.

The chain joins TRBV7-6 to TRBJ2-1; either TRBD1 or TRBD2 may fit D (5 bases each). The CDR3 has 15 amino acids. Germline lookup yields CDR1 SGHVS and CDR2 FNYEAQ. V dropped 5 bases and J dropped 3 bases, with 14 bases sitting between them. The CDR3 region has the DNA TGTGCCAGCAGCCCAGGGACCCCTCACTACAATGAGCAGTTCTTC. This gives the protein CASSPGTPHYNEQFF.

The CDR3 spells CASSGTGSDTEAFF. DNA for the CDR3: TGCGCCAGCAGCGGAACAGGGTCCGACACTGAAGCTTTCTTT. V gene TRBV5-1 combines with J gene TRBJ1-1; tentative D call: TRBD1 (6 bases). V was clipped by 4 bases and J by 3 bases, with 13 bases between them. The CDR3 runs 14 residues. Germline values: CDR1 SGHRS, CDR2 YFSETQ.

This rearrangement joins TRBV27 to TRBJ2-3, with unresolved D. CDR1 is MNHEY, CDR2 SMNVEV, per germline (reference sequence). Deletions cut 8 bases from V and 4 bases from J, with 34 bases between. This CDR3 is built from 20 residues. This CDR3 reads CASPPLIYRSQPTPPDTQYF. The DNA of the CDR3 is TGTGCCAGCCCACCTCTAATCTACCGTTCACAACCCACTCCACCAGATACGCAGTATTTT.

The chain's CDR3 is CASSTTRVAPNEQFF. Here the CDR3 DNA reads TGTGCCAGCAGTACAACTAGGGTAGCCCCCAATGAGCAGTTCTTC. The chain combines TRBV6-1 with TRBJ2-1; the D gene is possibly TRBD2 (5 bases). This CDR3 has 15 amino acids. From germline, CDR1 is MNHNS and CDR2 SASEGT. Trimming stripped 5 bases from V and 6 bases from J, with 17 bases between.

The rearrangement joins TRBV7-6 to TRBJ2-7, with D possibly being TRBD2 (5 bases). CDR1 and CDR2 from the germline V gene are SGHVS and FNYEAQ. This CDR3 spans 14 amino acids. V was pared by 5 bases and J by 0 bases, with 11 bases between. The CDR3 spells CASSGSSSSYEQYF. The CDR3 DNA is TGTGCCAGCAGCGGGAGCAGCAGCTCCTACGAGCAGTACTTC.

The chain links TRBV25-1 to TRBJ1-5; 9 positions agree with TRBD1. This CDR3 comprises 15 residues. Trimming took 2 bases from V and 4 from J; bases not matched to a gene: 3. Germline assignment: CDR1 MGHDK and CDR2 SYGVNS. CDR3 DNA sequence: TGTGCCAGCAGTGAAGGGGGGACAGGGAATCAGCCCCAGCATTTT. Its protein is CASSEGGTGNQPQHF. The full variable domain, completed using reference TRBV25-1 and TRBJ1-5, is EADIYQTPRYLVIGTGKKITLECSQTMGHDKMYWYQQDPGMELHLIHYSYGVNSTEKGDLSSESTVSRIRTEHFPLTLESARPSHTSQYLCASSEGGTGNQPQHFGDGTRLSIL.

The V gene is TRBV4-3, the J gene TRBJ2-1, with D possibly being TRBD1 or TRBD2 (7 bases each). Germline CDR1 LGHNA, CDR2 YSLEER. This CDR3 is built from 17 residues. V dropped 0 bases and J dropped 6 bases, with 18 bases sitting between them. The DNA for the CDR3 is TGCGCCAGCAGCCAAGATAGGCAGGGGGGGCTCGGCAATGAGCAGTTCTTC. The encoded protein is CASSQDRQGGLGNEQFF.

The V gene is TRBV27, the J gene TRBJ2-1; TRBD2 matches 8 bases. This CDR3 has 15 residues. Germline V gene data show CDR1 as MNHEY and CDR2 as SMNVEV (reference sequence). The ends lost 5 bases at V and 7 bases at J; junction bases unmatched: 10. The CDR3, as DNA: TGTGCCAGCAGTCAAGCGGGAGCTGGGGAAAATGAGCAGTTCTTC. Translating gives CASSQAGAGENEQFF.

This clone was counted a few times. This chain links TRBV7-6 with TRBJ1-1, with 12 nucleotides matching TRBD1. Germline V gives CDR1 SGHVS, CDR2 FNYEAQ. The CDR3 is 14 residues long. Unmatched junction bases numbered 1, after V lost 4 bases and J lost 4 bases. The CDR3, as DNA: TGTGCCAGCAGCTCGGGACAGGGGGCCACTGAAGCTTTCTTT. This codes for CASSSGQGATEAFF.

V usage is TRBV7-9 and J usage is TRBJ2-1; TRBD1 matches at 12 bases. The CDR3 runs 18 residues. Germline V gene lookup returns CDR1 SEHNR and CDR2 FQNEAQ (reference sequence). V was clipped by 6 bases and J by 6 bases; unmatched bases: 15. The CDR3 DNA is TGTGCCAGCAGACCGGGACAGGGGGCCAGGTTGGGGCTCAATGAGCAGTTCTTC. It encodes CASRPGQGARLGLNEQFF.

The chain is built from TRBV5-4 and TRBJ2-1; 9 positions match TRBD2. The CDR3 contains 15 residues. J was trimmed by 9 bases and V by 4 bases; bases with no gene match: 11. Germline V gives CDR1 SGHNT, CDR2 YYREEE (reference sequence). The DNA for the CDR3 is TGTGCCAGCAGCCCTCGGCGGGAGGGCCTGGGTGAGCAGTTCTTC. As protein: CASSPRREGLGEQFF.

The chain employs TRBV9 and TRBJ1-2; perhaps TRBD1 as D (5 bases). With 1 base removed from V and 4 bases from J, the gap between germline ends came to 14 bases. The CDR3 consists of 15 residues. The V gene's germline CDR1 is SGDLS and CDR2 YYNGEE. CDR3 region: CASSVNHEGVYGYTF. The DNA for the CDR3 is TGTGCCAGCAGCGTAAATCATGAAGGGGTCTATGGCTACACCTTC.

This chain connects TRBV5-1 to TRBJ2-3; no clear D gene. Germline assignment: CDR1 SGHRS and CDR2 YFSETQ. The CDR3 contains 14 residues. V was pared by 4 bases and J by 2 bases, with 11 bases between. The CDR3 region has the DNA TGCGCCAGCAGCGTTCAGAGGCTCACAGATACGCAGTATTTT. It translates to CASSVQRLTDTQYF.

This rearrangement joins TRBV19 to TRBJ1-2; D gene uncertain. The CDR3 runs 11 residues. Germline V gene lookup returns CDR1 LNHDA and CDR2 SQIVND (reference sequence). Trimming cost V 3 bases and J 3 bases, with 2 bases left between them. DNA for the CDR3: TGTGCCAGTAGTATGGACTATGGCTACACCTTC. Residues: CASSMDYGYTF.

The chain uses TRBV5-1 and TRBJ2-1, with D possibly being TRBD2 (6 bases). This CDR3 is built from 15 residues. Germline V CDR1 and CDR2: SGHRS, YFSETQ. V was shortened by 2 bases and J by 2 bases, with 11 bases between the two germline ends. Written as DNA, the CDR3 is TGCGCCAGCAGCTTAAGGGAGGCGACCTACAATGAGCAGTTCTTC. Its translation is CASSLREATYNEQFF.

V usage is TRBV7-3 and J usage is TRBJ2-1; TRBD2 aligns across 9 bases. This CDR3 has 17 amino acids. Germline loops: CDR1 SGHTA, CDR2 FQGTGA. Unmatched junction bases numbered 15, after V lost 5 bases and J lost 7 bases. CDR3 nucleotide sequence: TGTGCCAGCAGCCCTTGGGCGGCTAGCGGGGCGGAGAATGAGCAGTTCTTC. It codes for CASSPWAASGAENEQFF.

The chain employs TRBV4-3 and TRBJ2-1; 8 bases fit TRBD2. Germline CDR1 and CDR2: LGHNA and YSLEER. V lost 1 base, J lost 4 bases, and 6 bases stayed unmatched. The CDR3 loop spans 16 amino acids. CDR3: CASSQVFRGGYNEQFF. The CDR3 DNA reads TGCGCCAGCAGCCAAGTCTTTCGCGGGGGGTACAATGAGCAGTTCTTC.